A selection of T cell receptor beta chains follows, all from one sample in a study of PD-L1 blockade in urothelial cancer. Using immunoSEQ multiplex PCR, the repertoire was profiled, and TCRdb retains in-frame clones only, with some absent. The profile covers 75,000 to 95,000 clones, with around four fifths appearing a single time and about 6.9% taken by the ten largest. The sequenced sample was PBMCs, obtained around atezolizumab (anti-PD-L1) treatment. The receptor set was obtained from a man aged 35 to 55 with urothelial cancer. Each CDR3 is given with its conserved first and last residue. D genes are given only for firm matches. Not all rows give a size; the values are once, few, many and, for expanded clones, a class.

>TRBJ2-3|NA|TRBV27|NA
CASSLSSRDTQYF
TGTGCCAGCAGTTTATCTTCGCGGGATACGCAGTATTTT
>TRBJ1-2|NA|TRBV6-5|once
CASSYSQGKDGYTF
TGTGCCAGCAGTTACTCGCAGGGGAAGGATGGCTACACCTTC
>TRBJ2-7|NA|TRBV30|NA
CAWSDQANEQYF
TGTGCCTGGTCCGACCAGGCCAACGAGCAGTACTTC
>TRBJ2-7|TRBD2|TRBV7-2|NA
CASSPGGVGSYEQYF
TGTGCCAGCAGCCCGGGGGGAGTGGGCTCCTACGAGCAGTACTTC
>TRBJ2-4|TRBD2|TRBV28|NA
CASSPRTSGRAGNIQYF
TGTGCCAGCAGTCCAAGGACTAGCGGGAGGGCTGGTAACATTCAGTACTTC
>TRBJ1-1|NA|TRBV28|once
CASRAAGGGSTEAFF
TGTGCCAGCAGAGCCGCAGGCGGCGGGAGCACTGAAGCTTTCTTT
>TRBJ1-2|TRBD1|TRBV7-9|NA
CASSLAGQGDGYTF
TGTGCCAGCAGCTTAGCTGGACAGGGTGATGGCTACACCTTC
>TRBJ1-5|NA|TRBV19|NA
CASSINPVQPQHF
TGTGCCAGTAGTATAAATCCGGTTCAGCCCCAGCATTTT
>TRBJ2-1|NA|TRBV9|NA
CASTAGTAYNEQFF
TGTGCCAGCACGGCGGGAACGGCCTACAATGAGCAGTTCTTC
>TRBJ1-2|TRBD1|TRBV27|NA
CASSLGDRGYGYTF
TGTGCCAGCAGTTTAGGAGACAGGGGGTATGGCTACACCTTC
>TRBJ2-7|TRBD1|TRBV29-1|once
CSFRTGTSTEQYF
TGCAGCTTTCGGACAGGGACCTCTACCGAGCAGTACTTC
>TRBJ2-3|TRBD2|TRBV15|NA
CATSRSGSLDTQYF
TGTGCCACCAGCCGGAGCGGGAGCTTGGATACGCAGTATTTT
>TRBJ1-2|NA|TRBV6-7|NA
CASSSLRYGYTF
TGTGCCAGCAGTTCACTGAGATATGGCTACACCTTC
>TRBJ2-7|TRBD1|TRBV6-1|NA
CASRLMTGFGEQYF
TGTGCCAGCAGGCTCATGACAGGGTTTGGGGAGCAGTACTTC
>TRBJ2-2|TRBD2|TRBV2|NA
CARRTTSGPTGELFF
TGTGCCAGAAGGACCACTAGCGGCCCCACCGGGGAGCTGTTTTTT
>TRBJ2-1|TRBD2|TRBV5-1|NA
CASSFGLAGNEQFF
TGCGCCAGCAGTTTCGGACTAGCGGGTAATGAGCAGTTCTTC
>TRBJ2-5|NA|TRBV28|NA
CASSADRAGGETQYF
TGTGCCAGCAGTGCTGACAGGGCGGGGGGAGAGACCCAGTACTTC
>TRBJ2-7|TRBD2|TRBV13|NA
CASSSKREPYEQYF
TGTGCCAGCAGCTCGAAGCGGGAGCCCTACGAGCAGTACTTC
>TRBJ1-5|NA|TRBV6-1|NA
CASSEPNSHLSNQPRHF
TGTGCCAGCAGTGAACCCAATTCCCACCTTAGCAATCAGCCCCGGCATTTT
>TRBJ2-5|NA|TRBV28|NA
CASSFITLDSRQETQYF
TGTGCCAGCAGTTTTATAACTCTAGACAGTAGACAAGAGACCCAGTACTTC
>TRBJ2-1|TRBD2|TRBV2|NA
CASSEAPTSGIYNEQFF
TGTGCCAGCAGTGAAGCACCGACTAGCGGGATCTACAATGAGCAGTTCTTC
>TRBJ1-2|NA|TRBV28|NA
CASSEAVGDSNYGYTF
TGTGCCAGCAGTGAGGCAGTAGGGGACTCTAACTATGGCTACACCTTC
>TRBJ2-7|TRBD2|TRBV25-1|once
CASSALVGLAGRNYEQYF
TGTGCCAGCAGCGCCTTAGTAGGGCTAGCGGGTCGTAACTACGAGCAGTACTTC
>TRBJ2-2|TRBD1|TRBV27|NA
CASTLRQGVIGELFF
TGTGCCAGCACTCTAAGACAGGGGGTAATCGGGGAGCTGTTTTTT
>TRBJ2-2|NA|TRBV7-2|NA
CASSLASFTGELFF
TGTGCCAGCAGCTTAGCTTCGTTCACCGGGGAGCTGTTTTTT
>TRBJ2-7|NA|TRBV5-6|NA
CASSSTGYEQYF
TGTGCCAGCAGCTCCACAGGCTACGAGCAGTACTTC
>TRBJ2-1|TRBD1|TRBV6-5|NA
CASTLRQGRRNEQFF
TGTGCCAGCACCCTGAGACAGGGAAGGCGAAATGAGCAGTTCTTC
>TRBJ2-2|NA|TRBV7-6|NA
CASSLGAGRELFF
TGTGCCAGCAGCTTAGGGGCGGGAAGGGAGCTGTTTTTT
>TRBJ2-3|NA|TRBV13|NA
CASSPRGTDTQYF
TGTGCCAGCAGCCCCAGGGGCACAGATACGCAGTATTTT
>TRBJ2-7|TRBD2|TRBV13|NA
CASSRGTSGIYEQYF
TGTGCCAGCAGCCGAGGGACTAGCGGGATCTACGAGCAGTACTTC
>TRBJ2-7|TRBD2|TRBV7-6|few
CASSSSGSREEQYF
TGTGCCAGCAGCTCTAGCGGGAGTAGAGAGGAGCAGTACTTC
>TRBJ2-7|TRBD1|TRBV27|NA
CASSHRTGAYEQYF
TGTGCCAGCAGCCACAGGACAGGGGCCTACGAGCAGTACTTC
>TRBJ1-1|NA|TRBV4-2|many
CASSQVTDHTEAFF
TGTGCCAGCAGCCAAGTCACAGACCACACTGAAGCTTTCTTT
>TRBJ2-4|TRBD1|TRBV18|NA
CASSPPRGLGIQYF
TGTGCCAGCTCACCGCCCAGGGGGCTTGGGATTCAGTACTTC
>TRBJ2-6|TRBD2|TRBV27|NA
CASRGEGLSSGANVLTF
TGTGCCAGCAGGGGGGAGGGGCTGAGCTCTGGGGCCAACGTCCTGACTTTC
>TRBJ1-1|TRBD1|TRBV19|NA
CASSTGQGVFTEAFF
TGTGCCAGTAGTACAGGACAGGGGGTATTCACTGAAGCTTTCTTT
>TRBJ2-2|TRBD2|TRBV2|NA
CASGSGSSTGELFF
TGTGCCAGCGGGAGCGGGAGTAGCACCGGGGAGCTGTTTTTT
>TRBJ2-1|TRBD2|TRBV27|NA
CASSLGLAGGEQFF
TGTGCCAGCAGTCTAGGACTAGCGGGAGGTGAGCAGTTCTTC
>TRBJ2-3|TRBD2|TRBV10-2|NA
CASSRGRDTDTQYF
TGCGCCAGCAGTCGCGGGAGAGACACAGATACGCAGTATTTT
>TRBJ2-1|TRBD2|TRBV2|NA
CASRPSGLSSYNEQFF
TGTGCCAGCAGGCCTAGCGGGCTGAGCTCCTACAATGAGCAGTTCTTC
>TRBJ2-7|NA|TRBV7-8|NA
CASSFGTLIPYEQYF
TGTGCCAGCAGCTTCGGGACACTTATACCTTACGAGCAGTACTTC